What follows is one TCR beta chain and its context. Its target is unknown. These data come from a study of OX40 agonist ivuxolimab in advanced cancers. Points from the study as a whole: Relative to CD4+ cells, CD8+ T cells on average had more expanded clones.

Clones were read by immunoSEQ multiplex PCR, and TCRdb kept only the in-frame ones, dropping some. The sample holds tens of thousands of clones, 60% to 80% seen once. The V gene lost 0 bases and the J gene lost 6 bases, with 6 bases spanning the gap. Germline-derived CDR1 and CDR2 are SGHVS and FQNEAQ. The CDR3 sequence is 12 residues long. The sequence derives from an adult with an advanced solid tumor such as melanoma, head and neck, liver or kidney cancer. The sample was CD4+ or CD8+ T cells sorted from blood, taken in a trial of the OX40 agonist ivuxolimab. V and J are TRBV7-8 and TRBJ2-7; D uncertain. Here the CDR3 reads CASSLAGGEQYF. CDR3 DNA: TGTGCCAGCAGCTTAGCAGGCGGCGAGCAGTACTTC.